This TCR beta chain comes out of a study of T cells in women clearing cervical HPV infection. A remark on this clone: The read is 3 residues too short to cover the CDR3 end, so that end is filled in from the germline J gene.

This table comes from immunoSEQ multiplex PCR, and its TCRdb copy is limited to in-frame clones, with some not included. Its clone listing holds tens of thousands of clones. V was shortened by 6 bases and J by 0 bases, with 12 bases between the two germline ends. This CDR3 comprises 14 residues. Germline V gene data show CDR1 as MNHEY and CDR2 as SMNVEV (reference sequence). The TCR comes from a woman between 18 and 70 years old with a cervical HPV16 infection that either progressed to CIN3+ or cleared (not recorded which). Specimen: blood buffy coat. The genes are TRBV27 and TRBJ2-7, with a possible D match to TRBD1 (8 bases). Partial CDR3 DNA: TGTGCCAGCAGGGACAGGGACTACTCCTACGAG. This encodes CASRDRDYSYE. The CDR3 in its entirety is CASRDRDYSYEQYF.